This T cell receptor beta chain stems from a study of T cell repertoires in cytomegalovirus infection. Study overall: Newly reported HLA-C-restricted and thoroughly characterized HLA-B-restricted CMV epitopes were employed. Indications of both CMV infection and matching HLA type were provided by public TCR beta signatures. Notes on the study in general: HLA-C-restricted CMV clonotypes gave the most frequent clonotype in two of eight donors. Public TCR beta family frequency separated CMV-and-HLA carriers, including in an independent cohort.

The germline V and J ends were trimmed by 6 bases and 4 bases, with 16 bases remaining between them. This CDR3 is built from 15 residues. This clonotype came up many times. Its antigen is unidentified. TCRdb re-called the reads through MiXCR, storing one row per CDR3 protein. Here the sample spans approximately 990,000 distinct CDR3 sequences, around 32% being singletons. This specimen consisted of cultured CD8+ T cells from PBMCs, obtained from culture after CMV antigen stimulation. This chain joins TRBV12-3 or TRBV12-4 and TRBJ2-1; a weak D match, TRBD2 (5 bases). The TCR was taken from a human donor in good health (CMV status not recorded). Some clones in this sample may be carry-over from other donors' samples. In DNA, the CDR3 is TGTGCCAGCAGCCCGGTGGGTAGCGAGTACAATGAGCAGTTCTTC. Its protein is CASSPVGSEYNEQFF.